This TCR beta chain was captured by sequencing in a study of blood T cells in healthy people across ages. The germline V gene has CDR1 SGHTA and CDR2 FQGNSA. The CDR3 extends over 18 amino acids. Primed by a sample-barcoded 5' primer and a J-beta primer mix, a second PCR proceeded for roughly 6 to 12 cycles. TCRdb recomputed calls from the 5' RACE reads with MiXCR, one row per CDR3 protein. The sample yields some 900,000 distinct CDR3 sequences, about 48% seen once. This clonotype was detected a few times. The rearrangement joins TRBV7-2 to TRBJ2-1; 10 positions agree with TRBD2. The end of the DNA fits TRBJ2-7 better, so the J call may be wrong. This TCR came from a young man in good health. The sample consisted of blood. The CDR3 loop reads CASSLEPLAGASYNEQYF. The CDR3 nucleotides are TGTGCCAGCAGCTTAGAGCCGCTAGCGGGGGCTTCCTACAATGAGCAGTACTTC.